Listed here are 30 T cell receptor beta chains from one sample, sequenced in a study of cytomegalovirus exposure and HLA in healthy donors. The PCR contained 60 Vbeta and 13 Jbeta primers. Some clones are missing from TCRdb's copy, which holds only in-frame ones; the method was immunoSEQ multiplex PCR. This sample has about 200,000 clones; 65% to 90% occur once, and the top ten carry less than 0.35%. The sample consisted of PBMCs. Receptors were obtained from a woman between 25 and 40 years old in good health and CMV-seronegative.

The chain employs TRBV5-1 and TRBJ2-5, with TRBD2 matching over 15 bases. CDR3 size: 16 residues. V was pared by 3 bases and J by 3 bases, with 3 bases of the junction left unmatched. Germline V CDR1 and CDR2: SGHRS, YFSETQ. The CDR3 DNA reads as TGCGCCAGCAGCTACGGGACTAGCGGGAGGAAAGAGACCCAGTACTTC. This gives the protein CASSYGTSGRKETQYF.

The gene calls are TRBV9 and TRBJ2-3; maybe TRBD2 (6 bases). The V end lost 3 bases, the J end lost 2 bases, and 16 bases lay between the germline ends. CDR3 length: 16 amino acids. The germline gives CDR1 SGDLS, CDR2 YYNGEE. CDR3 in DNA: TGTGCCAGCAGCGCGGACCCGGGGGACCTCACAGATACGCAGTATTTT. Its translation: CASSADPGDLTDTQYF.

The chain is built from TRBV29-1 and TRBJ1-4; TRBD1 might be the D (5 bases). Trimming stripped 6 bases from V and 5 bases from J, with 13 bases between. Germline V gives CDR1 SQVTM, CDR2 ANQGSEA. The CDR3 is made up of 13 amino acids. The CDR3 sequence: CSVLTDPNEKLFF. The CDR3 DNA reads TGCAGCGTACTGACAGACCCGAATGAAAAACTGTTTTTT. The full variable domain, in which reference TRBV29-1 and TRBJ1-4 provide the parts outside the CDR3, is SAVISQKPSRDICQRGTSLTIQCQVDSQVTMMFWYRQQPGQSLTLIATANQGSEATYESGFVIDKFPISRPNLTFSTLTVSNMSPEDSSIYLCSVLTDPNEKLFFGSGTQLSVL.

The chain combines TRBV28 with TRBJ2-6; possible D gene TRBD1, 5 bases. The CDR3 has 16 residues. Looked up from germline, CDR1 is MDHEN and CDR2 is SYDVKM. Trimming left V 5 bases short and J 3 bases short, with 14 bases between. The CDR3 DNA follows: TGTGCCAGCAGTCTAGAAACGGACATTGGGGCCAACGTCCTGACTTTC. Translation gives CASSLETDIGANVLTF.

The chain is built from TRBV27 and TRBJ2-3, with D uncertain. The V gene lost 5 bases and the J gene lost 5 bases, with 5 bases spanning the gap. Germline values: CDR1 MNHEY, CDR2 SMNVEV (reference sequence). This CDR3 comprises 11 residues. This CDR3 is CASSRGDTQYF. CDR3 nucleotide sequence: TGTGCCAGCAGTCGCGGAGATACGCAGTATTTT.

With regard to this clone: Within the sample, other DNA sequences also encode this same CDR3. V usage is TRBV6-1 and J usage is TRBJ2-6, with a possible D match to TRBD2 (7 bases). Trimming shortened V by 1 base and J by 4 bases, and 11 bases separated the two germline ends. The CDR3 contains 16 residues. CDR1 is MNHNS and CDR2 is SASEGT in the germline V gene. CDR3 loop: CASSEVRGAGANVLTF. The DNA for the CDR3 is TGTGCCAGCAGTGAAGTTCGGGGGGCCGGGGCCAACGTCCTGACTTTC.

This chain connects TRBV10-2 to TRBJ2-2; 8 nucleotides agree with TRBD1. The junction had 0 bases not matched to a gene; V was cut back by 6 bases and J by 0 bases. This CDR3 has 14 residues. The germline V gene has CDR1 WSHSY and CDR2 SAAADI. CDR3 DNA: TGCGCCAGCAGGGACAGGGCGAACACCGGGGAGCTGTTTTTT. Amino acids: CASRDRANTGELFF.

This clone appeared a few times. This chain uses TRBV9 with TRBJ2-1, with D possibly being TRBD2 (5 bases). The V end lost 0 bases, the J end lost 3 bases, and 7 bases lay between the germline ends. The CDR3 sequence is 14 residues long. The germline CDR1 and CDR2 sequences are SGDLS and YYNGEE. The CDR3 DNA is TGTGCCAGCAGCGTAGCCGGGAACTACAATGAGCAGTTCTTC. Translation: CASSVAGNYNEQFF.

The gene calls are TRBV5-1 and TRBJ2-5, with D hard to call. Germline V gene lookup returns CDR1 SGHRS and CDR2 YFSETQ. V lost 4 bases and J 0 bases, leaving 10 bases between the germline ends. The length of the CDR3 is 14 residues. CDR3 sequence reads: CASSTSRNQETQYF. CDR3 nucleotides: TGCGCCAGCAGCACCTCTAGGAACCAAGAGACCCAGTACTTC.

This sequence joins TRBV19 and TRBJ2-4; 7 nucleotides match TRBD1. The CDR3 spans 16 residues. The V gene end was trimmed by 3 bases and the J gene end by 1 base; junction bases not matched to a gene: 6. The germline V gene has CDR1 LNHDA and CDR2 SQIVND (reference sequence). CDR3 amino acids: CASSIGARGAKNIQYF. CDR3 nucleotide sequence: TGTGCCAGTAGTATTGGGGCCAGGGGGGCCAAAAACATTCAGTACTTC.

The chain couples TRBV4-2 to TRBJ2-3, with 9 nucleotides matching TRBD2. The CDR3 sequence is 18 residues long. The J segment lost 2 bases and the V segment lost 2 bases, leaving 11 bases of the junction unmatched. In germline, CDR1 is LGHNA, CDR2 YNFKEQ. CDR3 amino acids: CASSQNPPASGDTDTQYF. CDR3 nucleotides: TGTGCCAGCAGCCAAAATCCCCCTGCTAGCGGGGACACAGATACGCAGTATTTT.

This chain connects TRBV28 to TRBJ2-5; D uncertain. The J call may be mistaken, given a closer DNA end match to TRBJ2-7. CDR3 size: 15 residues. The germline V gene encodes CDR1 MDHEN and CDR2 SYDVKM. CDR3 in amino acids: CASRLPSTSETEQYF. For the CDR3, the DNA is TGTGCCAGCAGGTTACCATCGACTTCAGAAACCGAGCAGTACTTC.

The rearrangement links TRBV6-1 to TRBJ1-2, with D perhaps matching TRBD1 (6 bases). Germline loops: CDR1 MNHNS, CDR2 SASEGT. V lost 1 base to trimming and J lost 0 bases, with 9 bases between them. This CDR3 is built from 15 residues. This CDR3 reads CASSEGGPANYGYTF. CDR3 DNA sequence: TGTGCCAGCAGTGAAGGGGGGCCAGCTAACTATGGCTACACCTTC.

This clone was counted a single time. The chain couples TRBV7-8 to TRBJ1-2; 12 nucleotides match TRBD1. With V trimmed by 5 bases and J by 4 bases, 8 bases remained unmatched. This CDR3 has 16 residues. Germline V gene lookup returns CDR1 SGHVS and CDR2 FQNEAQ. CDR3 nucleotides: TGTGCCAGCAGCGCTCGGGACAGGGGGCAGGGCTATGGCTACACCTTC. It encodes CASSARDRGQGYGYTF.

The chain links TRBV27 to TRBJ2-4, with D tentatively TRBD2 (5 bases). Germline V gene sequence: CDR1 MNHEY, CDR2 SMNVEV (reference sequence). The V gene lost 5 bases and the J gene lost 8 bases, with 19 bases spanning the gap. This CDR3 region has 15 residues. In nucleotides, the CDR3 is TGTGCCAGCAGTGAACTAGGGTCTCTGGAGGACATTCAGTACTTC. It specifies CASSELGSLEDIQYF.

V is TRBV5-4 and J is TRBJ1-2, with a tentative D call TRBD1 (5 bases). The CDR3 extends over 15 amino acids. Germline V lookup: CDR1 SGHNT, CDR2 YYREEE (reference sequence). Trimming took off 4 bases at V and 4 bases at J, with 17 bases between the two ends. Here the CDR3 DNA reads TGTGCCAGCAGCCTACCGACAGAATCGGCCTATGGCTACACCTTC. Translation: CASSLPTESAYGYTF.

The chain has TRBV25-1 and TRBJ2-2; D is ambiguous. The germline V and J ends were trimmed by 1 base and 1 base, with 10 bases remaining between them. Germline CDR1 and CDR2: MGHDK and SYGVNS. The CDR3 covers 16 residues. CDR3 sequence (DNA): TGTGCCAGCAGTGAATGGTCTGCGCAGAACACCGGGGAGCTGTTTTTT. Translated: CASSEWSAQNTGELFF. Looking up the rest from reference TRBV25-1 and TRBJ2-2 gives the full variable domain: EADIYQTPRYLVIGTGKKITLECSQTMGHDKMYWYQQDPGMELHLIHYSYGVNSTEKGDLSSESTVSRIRTEHFPLTLESARPSHTSQYLCASSEWSAQNTGELFFGEGSRLTVL.

V gene TRBV9 combines with J gene TRBJ2-2; 11 bases match TRBD2. The CDR3 sequence is 17 residues long. The junction had 11 bases not matched to a gene; V was cut back by 4 bases and J by 6 bases. Germline V gene lookup returns CDR1 SGDLS and CDR2 YYNGEE. The CDR3 reads CASSPWSSGREAGELFF. The DNA of the CDR3 is TGTGCCAGCAGCCCTTGGAGTAGCGGGAGGGAGGCCGGGGAGCTGTTTTTT.

The chain couples TRBV29-1 to TRBJ1-2; D is unclear. CDR1 and CDR2 (germline): SQVTM, ANQGSEA. The V and J ends lost 3 bases and 1 base respectively, with 6 bases between them. The CDR3 totals 12 residues. The CDR3 DNA reads as TGCAGCGTTGAGGAGGATAACTATGGCTACACCTTC. This translates into CSVEEDNYGYTF.

V and J are TRBV11-3 and TRBJ1-1; D is uncertain. The CDR3 is made up of 14 amino acids. Germline CDR1 is SGHNT and CDR2 is YENEEA. Deletions cut 0 bases from V and 2 bases from J, with 7 bases between. The CDR3 DNA is TGTGCCAGCAGCTTAGATCAGGATAACACTGAAGCTTTCTTT. It is translated as CASSLDQDNTEAFF.

This clone was counted only a few times. The rearrangement links TRBV2 to TRBJ2-3; the match to TRBD2 covers 7 bases. Germline V gene sequence: CDR1 SNHLY, CDR2 FYNNEI. V dropped 2 bases and J dropped 8; count of bases not matched to a gene: 10. This CDR3 contains 15 residues. CDR3 nucleotide sequence: TGTGCCAGCAGTGAATACGTCTCCACGGGGGGTACGCAGTATTTT. Amino acids: CASSEYVSTGGTQYF. Combining the CDR3 with reference TRBV2 and TRBJ2-3 gives the whole variable domain EPEVTQTPSHQVTQMGQEVILRCVPISNHLYFYWYRQILGQKVEFLVSFYNNEISEKSEIFDDQFSVERPDGSNFTLKIRSTKLEDSAMYFCASSEYVSTGGTQYFGPGTRLTVL.

The chain is built from TRBV2 and TRBJ2-5; D ambiguous. The V gene lost 6 bases and the J gene lost 0 bases, with 5 bases spanning the gap. CDR1 and CDR2 (germline): SNHLY, FYNNEI. The CDR3 is made up of 12 amino acids. The DNA for the CDR3 is TGTGCCAGCAGGTCGGACCAAGAGACCCAGTACTTC. Encoded protein: CASRSDQETQYF.

V gene TRBV27 combines with J gene TRBJ2-7, with unresolved D. Germline CDR1 MNHEY, CDR2 SMNVEV (reference sequence). This CDR3 contains 16 residues. Deletions cut 8 bases from V and 0 bases from J, with 20 bases between. The CDR3 here is CASFSPGAGSSYEQYF. The CDR3 bases are TGTGCCAGCTTCTCTCCCGGTGCTGGTAGCTCCTACGAGCAGTACTTC.

About this clone itself: At one of its ends the junction is not consistent with the germline gene, which may arise from a read error. This chain's CDR3 is CVSSQVMGDRGSEQYF. The DNA of the CDR3 is TGTGTCAGCAGCCAAGTAATGGGGGACAGGGGTTCCGAGCAGTACTTC. The chain links TRBV4-2 to TRBJ2-7; 10 positions agree with TRBD1. Germline loops: CDR1 LGHNA, CDR2 YNFKEQ. The CDR3 sequence is 16 residues long.

The J gene is TRBJ1-3, the V gene TRBV4-2; possibly TRBD1 for D (6 bases). The germline V gene has CDR1 LGHNA and CDR2 YNFKEQ. The CDR3 runs 15 residues. Trimming removed 0 bases at V and 1 base at J, with 7 bases between. The CDR3 protein is CASSQDGTSGNTIYF. CDR3 DNA sequence: TGTGCCAGCAGCCAAGACGGGACATCTGGAAACACCATATATTTT.

This sequence joins TRBV7-3 and TRBJ2-6; D possibly corresponds to TRBD1 (7 bases). The CDR3 is 17 amino acids. Trimming left V 5 bases short and J 0 bases short, with 14 bases between. Germline values: CDR1 SGHTA, CDR2 FQGTGA. CDR3 protein: CASSQGGGYSGANVLTF. The CDR3 DNA reads as TGTGCCAGCAGCCAGGGGGGCGGATACTCTGGGGCCAACGTCCTGACTTTC.

The chain carries TRBV14 and TRBJ2-1; D unresolved. V dropped 2 bases and J dropped 2 bases, with 7 bases sitting between them. Germline values: CDR1 SGHDN, CDR2 FVKESK. The CDR3 runs to 14 residues. Here the CDR3 reads CASSQPETYNEQFF. Written as DNA, the CDR3 is TGTGCCAGCAGCCAACCGGAGACCTACAATGAGCAGTTCTTC.

J is TRBJ2-5 and V is TRBV30, with D possibly matching TRBD2 (7 bases). The CDR3 totals 14 residues. Looked up from germline, CDR1 is GTSNPN and CDR2 is SVGIG (reference sequence). The ends were cut back, 5 bases at V and 2 bases at J, with 15 bases in the middle. CDR3 DNA: TGTGCCTGGGACGTGGCGGGGGCTCAAGAGACCCAGTACTTC. As protein: CAWDVAGAQETQYF. The complete variable domain, with remaining parts taken from reference TRBV30 and TRBJ2-5, reads SQTIHQWPATLVQPVGSPLSLECTVEGTSNPNLYWYRQAAGRGLQLLFYSVGIGQISSEVPQNLSASRPQDRQFILSSKKLLLSDSGFYLCAWDVAGAQETQYFGPGTRLLVL.

For the CDR3, the DNA is TGTGCCAGCAGCTTACCGGGGGGAGGAGGAACAGATACGCAGTATTTT. Its translation is CASSLPGGGGTDTQYF. This chain links TRBV7-8 with TRBJ2-3; 7 nucleotides agree with TRBD2. V shed 2 bases, J shed 3 bases, and the junction held 8 bases outside the gene matches. Germline lookup yields CDR1 SGHVS and CDR2 FQNEAQ. The CDR3 runs 16 residues.

The chain recombines TRBV6-1 with TRBJ1-5; D is uncertain. Trimming took 2 bases from V and 10 from J, leaving 9 bases between them. The CDR3 consists of 12 residues. Germline V gene lookup returns CDR1 MNHNS and CDR2 SASEGT. Here the CDR3 DNA reads TGTGCCAGCAGTGAATTACATTTTCCCCAGCATTTT. This gives the protein CASSELHFPQHF.